These T cell receptor beta chains were read from a single sample in a study of cytomegalovirus exposure and HLA in healthy donors. Clones were sequenced by immunoSEQ multiplex PCR, and TCRdb holds only the in-frame ones, with some missing. Altogether around 190,000 clones are present, around four fifths being singletons, with the ten largest covering 1.5% to 2%. Sequenced: PBMCs. Every receptor here comes from a man aged 35 to 55 in good health and CMV-seropositive. CDR3s include the opening cysteine and the closing phenylalanine or tryptophan. D genes are given only for firm matches. A row's size may be missing; if present it is once, few, many or a size class.

clone_size j_call d_call v_call cdr3_aa cdr3_nt
once TRBJ2-7 - TRBV5-1 CATRRTTSSYEQYF TGCGCCACCAGAAGGACTACCAGCTCCTACGAGCAGTACTTC
- TRBJ2-2 - TRBV5-1 CASSRGASNTGELFF TGCGCCAGCAGCCGAGGCGCCAGTAACACCGGGGAGCTGTTTTTT
- TRBJ2-1 - TRBV27 CASSTGVSSYNEQFF TGTGCCAGCAGTACCGGGGTGAGCTCCTACAATGAGCAGTTCTTC
- TRBJ2-5 - TRBV5-6 CASSFSRTVETQYF TGTGCCAGCAGCTTCTCGAGGACAGTTGAGACCCAGTACTTC
- TRBJ2-1 - TRBV29-1 CSVEESAGGSYNEQFF TGCAGCGTTGAAGAATCAGCAGGGGGGTCCTACAATGAGCAGTTCTTC
- TRBJ2-5 TRBD2 TRBV5-4 CASSLWTSGQETQYF TGTGCCAGCAGCTTGTGGACTAGCGGCCAAGAGACCCAGTACTTC
- TRBJ2-7 TRBD2 TRBV7-8 CASTPTSGRGYEQYF TGTGCCAGCACTCCTACTAGCGGGAGAGGGTACGAGCAGTACTTC
- TRBJ2-7 TRBD1 TRBV28 CATENRGPVSYEQYF TGTGCCACTGAGAACAGGGGGCCGGTCTCCTACGAGCAGTACTTC
- TRBJ2-3 TRBD2 TRBV29-1 CSVAGGKGTDTQYF TGCAGCGTTGCGGGAGGAAAGGGCACAGATACGCAGTATTTT
- TRBJ2-1 - TRBV30 CAWSSLLNRNEQFF TGTGCCTGGAGCTCACTCCTGAACCGCAATGAGCAGTTCTTC
- TRBJ1-3 - TRBV10-3 CAISEVGRGNTIYF TGTGCCATCAGTGAGGTAGGGAGAGGAAACACCATATATTTT
- TRBJ2-1 - TRBV9 CASSTSSEQFF TGTGCCAGCTCAACTAGCAGTGAGCAGTTCTTC
- TRBJ1-2 TRBD1 TRBV18 CASSARQGETNAYGYTF TGTGCCAGCTCAGCTCGGCAGGGGGAAACTAACGCCTATGGCTACACCTTC
- TRBJ1-3 - TRBV10-3 CAISDTKVPGNTIYF TGTGCCATCAGCGATACAAAAGTCCCTGGAAACACCATATATTTT
- TRBJ2-7 TRBD1 TRBV7-6 CASSLASFTGDTYEQYF TGTGCCAGCAGCTTAGCTTCGTTCACAGGGGACACCTACGAGCAGTACTTC
- TRBJ1-2 - TRBV9 CASSVGRAAYGYTF TGTGCCAGCAGCGTGGGGAGGGCAGCCTATGGCTACACCTTC
- TRBJ1-1 TRBD1 TRBV5-8 CASSLVETGDGTEAFF TGTGCCAGCAGCTTGGTAGAGACAGGGGATGGAACTGAAGCTTTCTTT
once TRBJ2-1 TRBD2 TRBV4-2 CASSRRTSGHLSNEQFF TGTGCCAGCAGCCGTCGGACTAGCGGCCACCTTTCTAATGAGCAGTTCTTC
once TRBJ2-3 - TRBV5-1 CASSLARSETDTQYF TGCGCCAGCAGCTTGGCTAGGTCAGAGACAGATACGCAGTATTTT
- TRBJ1-5 - TRBV11-2 CASSLEPLTAQHF TGTGCCAGCAGCTTAGAGCCGTTGACAGCCCAGCATTTT
- TRBJ2-7 TRBD1 TRBV5-1 CASSSTGTGVYEQYF TGCGCCAGCAGCTCTACCGGGACAGGGGTCTACGAGCAGTACTTC
- TRBJ2-5 - TRBV27 CATRRGEGFQETQYF TGTGCCACCCGAAGGGGGGAGGGCTTCCAAGAGACCCAGTACTTC
- TRBJ2-7 TRBD1 TRBV14 CASSQRLTGGYEQYF TGTGCCAGCAGCCAGAGACTTACAGGGGGCTACGAGCAGTACTTC
- TRBJ1-1 - TRBV5-6 CASSGGLYTEAFF TGTGCCAGCAGCGGGGGACTGTACACTGAAGCTTTCTTT